These T cell receptor beta chains were read from a single sample in a study of blood T cell repertoires in COVID-19. The data were produced by immunoSEQ multiplex PCR, yet TCRdb's version contains in-frame clones alone and is incomplete. Counted here are about 74,000 clones, roughly 81% occurring once; the ten biggest clones make up over 30%. The sample comprised peripheral blood. These receptors originate from a man between 65 and 85 years old with acute or convalescent COVID-19. CDR3s include the opening cysteine and the closing phenylalanine or tryptophan. A D gene is named only where the DNA matches it firmly. Not all rows give a size; the values are once, few, many and, for expanded clones, a class.

d_gene: TRBD2
j_gene: TRBJ2-3
v_gene: TRBV2
abundance: NA
CDR3aa: CASRGGDLYF
CDR3nt: TGTGCCAGCAGGGGGGGGGATCTATATTTT

d_gene: TRBD2
j_gene: TRBJ2-2
v_gene: TRBV29-1
abundance: NA
CDR3aa: CSVGSGSDTGELFF
CDR3nt: TGCAGCGTTGGTAGCGGGAGCGACACCGGGGAGCTGTTTTTT

d_gene: TRBD2
j_gene: TRBJ2-5
v_gene: TRBV5-1
abundance: NA
CDR3aa: CASSLGPSGQETQYF
CDR3nt: TGCGCCAGCAGCTTGGGGCCTAGCGGCCAAGAGACCCAGTACTTC

d_gene: TRBD1
j_gene: TRBJ1-1
v_gene: TRBV2
abundance: NA
CDR3aa: CASSPTGVTEAFF
CDR3nt: TGTGCCAGCAGTCCGACAGGGGTGACTGAAGCTTTCTTT

d_gene: TRBD1
j_gene: TRBJ2-3
v_gene: TRBV7-8
abundance: NA
CDR3aa: CASSSVPQGAGADTQYF
CDR3nt: TGTGCCAGCAGCTCCGTACCACAGGGGGCTGGGGCAGATACGCAGTATTTT

d_gene: NA
j_gene: TRBJ2-3
v_gene: TRBV9
abundance: NA
CDR3aa: CASSVGPGDTQYF
CDR3nt: TGTGCCAGCAGCGTAGGTCCCGGTGATACGCAGTATTTT

d_gene: NA
j_gene: TRBJ1-3
v_gene: TRBV23-1
abundance: NA
CDR3aa: CASSQSTGRFNTIYF
CDR3nt: TGCGCCAGCAGTCAATCGACAGGCAGGTTTAACACCATATATTTT

d_gene: TRBD2
j_gene: TRBJ2-1
v_gene: TRBV9
abundance: NA
CDR3aa: CASSVLGTSGNEQFF
CDR3nt: TGTGCCAGCAGCGTTCTCGGGACTAGCGGCAATGAGCAGTTCTTC

d_gene: NA
j_gene: TRBJ2-7
v_gene: TRBV21-1
abundance: once
CDR3aa: CASSREGVQEQYF
CDR3nt: TGTGCCAGCAGCCGGGAGGGGGTGCAAGAGCAGTACTTC

d_gene: TRBD2
j_gene: TRBJ2-3
v_gene: TRBV7-8
abundance: NA
CDR3aa: CASSWGLAGGLGADTQYF
CDR3nt: TGTGCCAGCAGCTGGGGACTAGCGGGAGGGCTGGGAGCAGATACGCAGTATTTT

d_gene: NA
j_gene: TRBJ1-2
v_gene: TRBV6-5
abundance: once
CDR3aa: CASSRGGAGGYTF
CDR3nt: TGTGCCAGCAGTCGAGGGGGGGCAGGTGGCTACACCTTC

d_gene: TRBD2
j_gene: TRBJ2-1
v_gene: TRBV5-1
abundance: NA
CDR3aa: CASSWGGGGAGGLLRSYNEQFF
CDR3nt: TGCGCCAGCAGCTGGGGCGGCGGGGGAGCGGGGGGGCTTCTCCGCTCCTACAATGAGCAGTTCTTC

d_gene: NA
j_gene: TRBJ2-5
v_gene: TRBV2
abundance: NA
CDR3aa: CASSETGFRETQYF
CDR3nt: TGTGCCAGCAGTGAAACAGGGTTTCGAGAGACCCAGTACTTC

d_gene: TRBD2
j_gene: TRBJ2-5
v_gene: TRBV10-3
abundance: NA
CDR3aa: CAISGSGVRETQYF
CDR3nt: TGTGCCATCAGTGGTAGCGGGGTTAGAGAGACCCAGTACTTC

d_gene: NA
j_gene: TRBJ1-3
v_gene: TRBV18
abundance: NA
CDR3aa: CASSPPPRTGNTIYF
CDR3nt: TGTGCCAGCTCACCACCTCCGAGGACTGGAAACACCATATATTTT

d_gene: TRBD1
j_gene: TRBJ2-7
v_gene: TRBV14
abundance: NA
CDR3aa: CASSQTPGQGSNEQYF
CDR3nt: TGTGCCAGCAGCCAAACCCCGGGACAGGGGTCCAACGAGCAGTACTTC

d_gene: NA
j_gene: TRBJ2-7
v_gene: TRBV6-5
abundance: NA
CDR3aa: CASRLDGQSAYEQYF
CDR3nt: TGTGCCAGCAGATTAGATGGACAGTCAGCCTACGAGCAGTACTTC

d_gene: NA
j_gene: TRBJ2-1
v_gene: TRBV30
abundance: NA
CDR3aa: CAWHQGVSSYNEQFF
CDR3nt: TGTGCCTGGCACCAGGGTGTAAGCTCCTACAATGAGCAGTTCTTC

d_gene: TRBD2
j_gene: TRBJ2-3
v_gene: TRBV3-1/TRBV3-2
abundance: NA
CDR3aa: CASSLKPGLAADTQYF
CDR3nt: TGTGCCAGCAGCCTCAAACCGGGACTAGCGGCGGATACGCAGTATTTT

d_gene: NA
j_gene: TRBJ1-2
v_gene: TRBV6-7
abundance: NA
CDR3aa: CASNGLPAGTLNYGYTF
CDR3nt: TGTGCCAGCAATGGGCTCCCCGCGGGAACTCTTAACTATGGCTACACCTTC

d_gene: NA
j_gene: TRBJ1-4
v_gene: TRBV19
abundance: NA
CDR3aa: CASSIQGLTAEKLFF
CDR3nt: TGTGCCAGTAGTATACAGGGCCTCACGGCGGAAAAACTGTTTTTT

d_gene: NA
j_gene: TRBJ1-5
v_gene: TRBV28
abundance: NA
CDR3aa: CASISPGARNQPQHF
CDR3nt: TGTGCCAGCATTTCGCCAGGGGCCAGGAATCAGCCCCAGCATTTT

d_gene: TRBD1
j_gene: TRBJ2-7
v_gene: TRBV6-2/TRBV6-3
abundance: NA
CDR3aa: CASSLSGTGAYEQYF
CDR3nt: TGTGCCAGCAGTTTGTCCGGGACAGGGGCCTACGAGCAGTACTTC

d_gene: NA
j_gene: TRBJ2-1
v_gene: TRBV7-9
abundance: once
CDR3aa: CASSRAATGSRLEQFF
CDR3nt: TGTGCCAGCAGCCGAGCCGCCACAGGGAGTCGTCTTGAGCAGTTCTTC

d_gene: NA
j_gene: TRBJ1-6
v_gene: TRBV9
abundance: NA
CDR3aa: CASSGQGLGNSPLHF
CDR3nt: TGTGCCAGCAGCGGCCAGGGATTGGGAAATTCACCCCTCCACTTT

d_gene: NA
j_gene: TRBJ2-1
v_gene: TRBV5-1
abundance: NA
CDR3aa: CASSIGGFSYNEQFF
CDR3nt: TGCGCCAGCAGCATAGGGGGATTCTCCTACAATGAGCAGTTCTTC

d_gene: NA
j_gene: TRBJ2-2
v_gene: TRBV9
abundance: NA
CDR3aa: CASSSTGGDTGELFF
CDR3nt: TGTGCCAGCAGCTCTACAGGGGGGGACACCGGGGAGCTGTTTTTT

d_gene: NA
j_gene: TRBJ2-7
v_gene: TRBV5-4
abundance: once
CDR3aa: CASSPDRDYEQYF
CDR3nt: TGTGCCAGCAGTCCAGACAGAGACTACGAGCAGTACTTC

d_gene: NA
j_gene: TRBJ1-4
v_gene: TRBV3-1/TRBV3-2
abundance: NA
CDR3aa: CASSHRGEDEKLFF
CDR3nt: TGTGCCAGCAGCCACCGGGGGGAGGATGAAAAACTGTTTTTT

d_gene: NA
j_gene: TRBJ2-7
v_gene: TRBV25-1
abundance: NA
CDR3aa: CASSDYTAWNSYEQYF
CDR3nt: TGTGCCAGCAGTGATTACACAGCCTGGAACTCCTACGAGCAGTACTTC

d_gene: TRBD1
j_gene: TRBJ2-5
v_gene: TRBV28
abundance: NA
CDR3aa: CASSLGDRAWRAQYF
CDR3nt: TGTGCCAGCAGTTTGGGGGACAGGGCCTGGAGGGCCCAGTACTTC